These T cell receptor beta chains were read from a single sample in a study of cytomegalovirus exposure and HLA in healthy donors. Only in-frame clones appear in the TCRdb table, and some are missing; sequencing was by immunoSEQ multiplex PCR. The data contain over 150,000 clones, roughly 80% of them seen just once; the ten biggest clones take up approximately 4.5%. Sequencing input: PBMCs. Source of these receptors: a man aged 25-40 years in good health and CMV-seronegative. Each CDR3 is given with its conserved first and last residue. D genes are given only for firm matches. Clone size appears in some rows only: once, few, many, or a class for an expanded clone.

abundance	v_gene	j_gene	d_gene	CDR3aa	CDR3nt
NA	TRBV9	TRBJ2-1	NA	CASSSVTSNEQFF	TGTGCCAGCAGCTCCGTGACTAGCAATGAGCAGTTCTTC
NA	TRBV5-6	TRBJ2-7	NA	CASSLTAYEQYF	TGTGCCAGCAGCTTAACCGCCTACGAGCAGTACTTC
NA	TRBV7-6	TRBJ2-7	NA	CASSLSEYYEQYF	TGTGCCAGCAGCTTAAGCGAATACTACGAGCAGTACTTC
NA	TRBV5-1	TRBJ1-4	TRBD1	CASSLGQGNGEKLFF	TGCGCCAGCAGCTTGGGACAGGGAAATGGAGAAAAACTGTTTTTT
NA	TRBV28	TRBJ2-5	TRBD2	CASSIAGGWETQYF	TGTGCCAGCAGCATAGCGGGAGGATGGGAGACCCAGTACTTC
NA	TRBV10-3	TRBJ1-1	TRBD1	CATEGTGTEAFF	TGTGCCACGGAGGGGACAGGCACTGAAGCTTTCTTT
once	TRBV11-2	TRBJ1-4	TRBD1	CASSLSTGTGGYMLFF	TGTGCCAGCAGCTTATCGACCGGGACAGGGGGCTATATGCTGTTTTTT
NA	TRBV11-2	TRBJ1-1	NA	CASSLGGTMNTEAFF	TGTGCCAGCAGCTTAGGGGGGACTATGAACACTGAAGCTTTCTTT
NA	TRBV11-2	TRBJ1-6	NA	CASSLVPGEYNSPLHF	TGTGCCAGCAGCTTAGTACCAGGGGAATATAATTCACCCCTCCACTTT
NA	TRBV5-1	TRBJ2-3	TRBD2	CASSVTPGLAGPDTQYF	TGCGCCAGCAGCGTAACTCCGGGACTAGCGGGACCAGATACGCAGTATTTT
few	TRBV2	TRBJ1-3	NA	CASGTIPHLSGNTIYF	TGTGCCAGCGGTACCATCCCACACCTCTCTGGAAACACCATATATTTT
few	TRBV18	TRBJ1-2	TRBD1	CASSPAGGDYGYTF	TGTGCCAGCTCACCAGCAGGGGGCGACTATGGCTACACCTTC
few	TRBV28	TRBJ2-7	TRBD1	CASSDRAHEQYF	TGTGCCAGCAGCGACAGGGCCCACGAGCAGTACTTC
NA	TRBV27	TRBJ2-7	TRBD1	CATADRGRTYEQYF	TGTGCCACCGCCGACAGGGGGCGAACCTACGAGCAGTACTTC
NA	TRBV9	TRBJ2-7	NA	CASSPLGGDSYEQYF	TGTGCCAGCAGCCCTCTGGGAGGAGATTCCTACGAGCAGTACTTC
NA	TRBV11-2	TRBJ1-1	NA	CASSLGSGYTEAFF	TGTGCCAGCAGCTTAGGCTCAGGGTACACTGAAGCTTTCTTT
NA	TRBV19	TRBJ1-5	TRBD1	CASRTTGNDNQPQHF	TGTGCCAGTAGAACGACAGGGAATGACAATCAGCCCCAGCATTTT
NA	TRBV5-6	TRBJ1-2	NA	CASSLEGHISIANYGYTF	TGTGCCAGCAGCTTGGAGGGGCATATTAGTATCGCTAACTATGGCTACACCTTC
once	TRBV27	TRBJ2-1	TRBD2	CASSLGLAGGIFREQFF	TGTGCCAGCAGTTTAGGGCTAGCGGGGGGAATCTTTCGTGAGCAGTTCTTC
NA	TRBV28	TRBJ2-6	NA	CATWRGPGANVLTF	TGTGCCACCTGGCGGGGGCCCGGGGCCAACGTCCTGACTTTC
NA	TRBV27	TRBJ1-6	NA	CASSLIRGNNSPLHF	TGTGCCAGCAGTTTAATCCGGGGAAATAATTCACCCCTCCACTTT
NA	TRBV6-5	TRBJ1-1	NA	CASSWSGNTEAFF	TGTGCCAGCAGTTGGTCGGGGAACACTGAAGCTTTCTTT
few	TRBV5-1	TRBJ1-2	TRBD1	CASSLESGQGRGYTF	TGCGCCAGCAGCTTGGAGTCGGGACAGGGGAGGGGCTACACCTTC
NA	TRBV28	TRBJ1-1	NA	CASSFSNRNTEAFF	TGTGCCAGCAGTTTTTCGAACAGAAACACTGAAGCTTTCTTT
few	TRBV9	TRBJ2-5	NA	CASSLAAGKRETQYF	TGTGCCAGCAGCCTCGCAGCAGGGAAGAGGGAGACCCAGTACTTC
NA	TRBV7-9	TRBJ1-1	NA	CASSVIQGEDTEAFF	TGTGCCAGCAGCGTTATACAGGGAGAAGATACTGAAGCTTTCTTT
NA	TRBV5-4	TRBJ1-2	NA	CASSWGGDWGYGYTF	TGTGCCAGCAGCTGGGGAGGGGACTGGGGCTATGGCTACACCTTC
once	TRBV19	TRBJ2-5	TRBD1	CASSWTGTEETQYF	TGTGCCAGTAGCTGGACAGGGACAGAAGAGACCCAGTACTTC
NA	TRBV19	TRBJ1-5	TRBD1	CASSLRRGHGNQPQHF	TGTGCCAGTAGTCTCCGAAGGGGGCACGGCAATCAGCCCCAGCATTTT
NA	TRBV5-1	TRBJ2-2	TRBD2	CASSFSGGAGGELFF	TGCGCCAGCAGCTTTAGCGGGGGGGCCGGCGGGGAGCTGTTTTTT
few	TRBV7-9	TRBJ2-3	TRBD1	CASSFRDRGDTQYF	TGTGCCAGCAGCTTCCGGGACAGGGGTGATACGCAGTATTTT